The 3 T cell receptor beta chains below were found in one sample sequenced in a study of cytomegalovirus exposure and HLA in healthy donors. TCRdb's table, derived via immunoSEQ multiplex PCR, lists solely in-frame clones and lacks some. Of 200,000 or so clones in the sample, 75% to 90% were seen once. The sequencing input was PBMCs. These receptors all stem from a woman aged 18-29 years in good health and CMV-seronegative.

V usage is TRBV4-2 and J usage is TRBJ2-5; 9 bases are a match to TRBD2. The CDR3 contains 14 residues. Germline V lookup: CDR1 LGHNA, CDR2 YNFKEQ. Trimming at V came to 2 bases and at J to 4 bases, leaving 2 bases not matched to a gene. The CDR3 coding sequence is TGTGCCAGCAGCCAAAAAGCGGGGGGAGAGACCCAGTACTTC. Residues: CASSQKAGGETQYF.

The chain uses TRBV2 and TRBJ2-1, with no clear D. This CDR3 has 13 residues. Trimming shortened V by 7 bases and J by 2 bases, and 9 bases separated the two germline ends. The V gene's germline CDR1 is SNHLY and CDR2 FYNNEI. The CDR3 sequence is CASNPRAYNEQFF. In DNA, the CDR3 is TGTGCCAGCAACCCCAGAGCCTACAATGAGCAGTTCTTC.

V and J are TRBV7-2 and TRBJ1-5; D unresolved. Germline-derived CDR1 and CDR2 are SGHTA and FQGNSA. Trimming cost V 1 base and J 3 bases, with 13 bases left between them. The CDR3 extends over 16 amino acids. CDR3 protein: CASSLGLAASNQPQHF. CDR3 in DNA: TGTGCCAGCAGCTTAGGCCTGGCAGCATCCAATCAGCCCCAGCATTTT.